This entry features one T cell receptor (beta chain) sequence. The data originate from a study of early T cells in non-severe SARS-CoV-2 infection. About the study: From unsorted whole blood, bulk RNA was sequenced, and the chains remained unpaired.

Attachment of unique molecular identifiers was made to individual cDNA molecules. TCRdb re-called the 5' RACE reads with MiXCR, one entry per CDR3 protein. This table has tens of thousands of distinct CDR3 sequences, roughly 18% appearing once. The length of the CDR3 is 16 residues. The V gene end was trimmed by 6 bases and the J gene end by 4 bases; junction bases not matched to a gene: 9. Germline CDR1 is MGHDK and CDR2 is SYGVNS. Material: whole blood, obtained at baseline. This receptor was identified in an adult who was a healthcare worker with PCR-confirmed SARS-CoV-2 infection or an uninfected control (not recorded which). The V and J genes are TRBV25-1 and TRBJ1-6, with 7 bases identical to TRBD1. In DNA, the CDR3 is TGTGCCAGCAGGGAGACAGGGATCGGTTATAATTCACCCCTCCACTTT. Translated: CASRETGIGYNSPLHF.